These 28 T cell receptor beta chains were all obtained from the same sample, sequenced in a study of cytomegalovirus exposure and HLA in healthy donors. It was with 60 Vbeta and 13 Jbeta primers that the PCR ran. The assay was immunoSEQ multiplex PCR, and TCRdb's table has in-frame clones only and misses some. Of about 190,000 clones listed, about 77% were seen once; the top ten hold approximately 4.8%. The sample taken for sequencing was PBMCs. Receptors originate from a man between 25 and 39 years old in good health and CMV-seropositive.

The rearrangement uses TRBV29-1 and TRBJ1-2; D possibly corresponds to TRBD1 (6 bases). CDR1 is SQVTM and CDR2 is ANQGSEA in the germline V gene. This CDR3 has 11 amino acids. CDR3 residues: CSAGDYYGYTF. The CDR3 DNA follows: TGCAGTGCAGGGGATTACTATGGCTACACCTTC.

The V and J genes are TRBV27 and TRBJ2-1; no clear D. V lost 7 bases to trimming and J lost 2 bases, with 9 bases between them. This CDR3 spans 13 amino acids. CDR1 MNHEY and CDR2 SMNVEV come from the germline V gene (reference sequence). The CDR3 loop reads CASKWSAYNEQFF. In nucleotides, the CDR3 is TGTGCCAGCAAATGGAGCGCCTACAATGAGCAGTTCTTC.

V is TRBV28 and J is TRBJ1-2; D perhaps matches TRBD1 (6 bases). Germline CDR1 reads MDHEN; CDR2 reads SYDVKM. The CDR3 covers 13 residues. V was trimmed by 3 bases and J by 3 bases, leaving 8 bases between them. The CDR3 reads CASSLAGDYGYTF. In nucleotides, the CDR3 is TGTGCCAGCAGTTTGGCAGGGGACTATGGCTACACCTTC.

This rearrangement joins TRBV27 to TRBJ1-6, with TRBD1 as a possible D gene (5 bases). V shed 4 bases and J shed 0 bases, with 7 bases lying between them. Germline CDR1 reads MNHEY; CDR2 reads SMNVEV (reference sequence). The CDR3 totals 15 residues. The CDR3 protein is CASSWGDSYNSPLHF. The DNA of the CDR3 is TGTGCCAGCAGTTGGGGGGACTCCTATAATTCACCCCTCCACTTT.

The chain recombines TRBV28 with TRBJ2-7; D is uncertain. Germline V gene data show CDR1 as MDHEN and CDR2 as SYDVKM. The CDR3 has 11 amino acids. Trimming left V 6 bases short and J 5 bases short, with 8 bases between. The DNA of the CDR3 is TGTGCCAGCAGGGCAACCCACGAGCAGTACTTC. It is translated as CASRATHEQYF.

The J gene is TRBJ1-5, the V gene TRBV19, with unresolved D. Trimming left V 3 bases short and J 4 bases short, with 7 bases between. The germline V gene encodes CDR1 LNHDA and CDR2 SQIVND (reference sequence). This CDR3 spans 13 amino acids. The CDR3 sequence is CASSIVRNQPQHF. The DNA for the CDR3 is TGTGCCAGTAGTATTGTCAGAAATCAGCCCCAGCATTTT.

This chain joins TRBV6-5 and TRBJ2-1; 7 bases fit TRBD1. This CDR3 spans 14 amino acids. Germline-derived CDR1 and CDR2 are MNHEY and SVGAGI. V was pared by 2 bases and J by 6 bases, with 4 bases of the junction left unmatched. The CDR3: CASSYTGVGNEQFF. The CDR3 nucleotides read TGTGCCAGCAGTTACACAGGGGTGGGCAATGAGCAGTTCTTC.

The CDR3 DNA reads as TGCGCCAGCAGCTTGGCTCAAGCCCTTTACAATGAGCAGTTCTTC. Translation: CASSLAQALYNEQFF. The chain couples TRBV5-1 to TRBJ2-1; D is undetermined. The germline V gene encodes CDR1 SGHRS and CDR2 YFSETQ. The length of the CDR3 is 15 residues. Trimming pared 0 bases from V and 4 bases from J, leaving 11 bases between.

The J gene is TRBJ2-1, the V gene TRBV10-3; D possibly corresponds to TRBD1 (6 bases). The germline gives CDR1 ENHRY, CDR2 SYGVKD. The V end lost 3 bases, the J end lost 6 bases, and 9 bases lay between the germline ends. The CDR3 sequence is 13 residues long. The CDR3 loop reads CAISDGRGNEQFF. CDR3 nucleotides: TGTGCCATCAGTGATGGCAGGGGCAATGAGCAGTTCTTC.

The chain has TRBV25-1 and TRBJ2-7, with D possibly being TRBD1 (6 bases). Germline loops: CDR1 MGHDK, CDR2 SYGVNS. V was trimmed by 4 bases and J by 2 bases, leaving 9 bases between them. The CDR3 is 13 amino acids. The CDR3 coding sequence is TGTGCCAGCAGTGCGGACAGCCCCTACGAGCAGTACTTC. This translates into CASSADSPYEQYF.

The chain links TRBV7-2 to TRBJ2-7; 11 bases are a match to TRBD2. The CDR3 is 14 residues long. The V gene end was trimmed by 5 bases and the J gene end by 3 bases; junction bases not matched to a gene: 3. Germline V gene sequence: CDR1 SGHTA, CDR2 FQGNSA. The CDR3 sequence: CASSGTSGFYEQYF. CDR3 DNA sequence: TGTGCCAGCAGCGGGACTAGCGGCTTCTACGAGCAGTACTTC.

The V call is TRBV5-1, the J call TRBJ1-4; D is undetermined. Germline V gives CDR1 SGHRS, CDR2 YFSETQ. The ends were cut back, 1 base at V and 8 bases at J, with 9 bases in the middle. This CDR3 spans 13 amino acids. CDR3 amino acids: CASSLSEWEKLFF. The CDR3 DNA is TGCGCCAGCAGCTTGTCGGAGTGGGAAAAACTGTTTTTT.

V usage is TRBV5-4 and J usage is TRBJ2-7; 11 bases are a match to TRBD2. The V gene's germline CDR1 is SGHNT and CDR2 YYREEE (reference sequence). The CDR3 sequence is 15 residues long. Trimming cost V 3 bases and J 0 bases; bases outside gene matches: 2. This chain's CDR3 is CASSSGLAVSYEQYF. The DNA of the CDR3 is TGTGCCAGCAGCTCGGGACTAGCGGTCTCCTACGAGCAGTACTTC.

The J gene is TRBJ2-7, the V gene TRBV5-4; 11 positions agree with TRBD2. CDR3 length equals 16 residues. Germline values: CDR1 SGHNT, CDR2 YYREEE (reference sequence). The V segment lost 4 bases and the J segment 5 bases; nucleotides outside the gene matches: 11. CDR3 residues: CASSGEDSGGADEQYF. CDR3 nucleotide sequence: TGTGCCAGCAGCGGCGAGGATAGCGGGGGGGCTGACGAGCAGTACTTC. Combining the CDR3 with reference TRBV5-4 and TRBJ2-7 gives the whole variable domain ETGVTQSPTHLIKTRGQQVTLRCSSQSGHNTVSWYQQALGQGPQFIFQYYREEENGRGNFPPRFSGLQFPNYSSELNVNALELDDSALYLCASSGEDSGGADEQYFGPGTRLTVT.

This sequence joins TRBV21-1 and TRBJ2-3; the table's D call, TRBD2, has no DNA check behind it. TRBV21-1 is annotated as a pseudogene. There are 17 residues in the CDR3. The chain's CDR3 is CASSKGAGLVGTDTQYF. CDR3 coding DNA: TGTGCCAGCAGCAAAGGGGCGGGACTGGTTGGCACAGATACGCAGTATTTT.

V and J are TRBV29-1 and TRBJ2-5; TRBD1 is a possible D gene (5 bases). This CDR3 is 12 amino acids long. The germline V and J ends were trimmed by 3 bases and 2 bases, with 7 bases remaining between them. Germline assignment: CDR1 SQVTM and CDR2 ANQGSEA. The CDR3 DNA is TGCAGCGTTGACAGGGCTCAAGAGACCCAGTACTTC. Its protein is CSVDRAQETQYF.

The chain recombines TRBV25-1 with TRBJ2-7; 15 nucleotides match TRBD2. Looked up from germline, CDR1 is MGHDK and CDR2 is SYGVNS. The V segment lost 5 bases and the J segment 4 bases; nucleotides outside the gene matches: 9. CDR3 size: 17 residues. DNA of the CDR3: TGTGCCAGCAGTAACCCAGCGGGACTAGCGGGAGGTTACGAGCAGTACTTC. Translated: CASSNPAGLAGGYEQYF.

This clone was counted only a few times. The CDR3 is CASSEPSQGDWGNIQYF. CDR3 DNA: TGTGCCAGCAGTGAACCAAGCCAGGGGGATTGGGGAAACATTCAGTACTTC. The chain joins TRBV2 to TRBJ2-4; 7 nucleotides agree with TRBD1. The junction had 13 bases not matched to a gene; V was cut back by 2 bases and J by 6 bases. Germline CDR1 SNHLY, CDR2 FYNNEI. This CDR3 region has 17 residues. Together with reference TRBV2 and TRBJ2-4, the CDR3 gives the full variable domain: EPEVTQTPSHQVTQMGQEVILRCVPISNHLYFYWYRQILGQKVEFLVSFYNNEISEKSEIFDDQFSVERPDGSNFTLKIRSTKLEDSAMYFCASSEPSQGDWGNIQYFGAGTRLSVL.

The rearrangement uses TRBV7-2 and TRBJ2-7, with 7 positions matching TRBD1. The CDR3 has 15 residues. The V segment lost 5 bases and the J segment 2 bases; nucleotides outside the gene matches: 9. Germline CDR1 reads SGHTA; CDR2 reads FQGNSA. The CDR3 DNA follows: TGTGCCAGCAGCACGACTCGGACAGGAGCCTACGAGCAGTACTTC. It specifies CASSTTRTGAYEQYF.

This rearrangement joins TRBV29-1 to TRBJ2-1; 7 bases align to TRBD1. The germline CDR1 and CDR2 sequences are SQVTM and ANQGSEA. Germline trimming cut 2 bases from V and 5 bases from J; bases unmatched to any gene: 3. CDR3 length: 13 amino acids. CDR3 coding DNA: TGCAGCGTTGAAAGGGGACAGAACAATGAGCAGTTCTTC. Translation gives CSVERGQNNEQFF.

In DNA, the CDR3 is TGTGCCAGCTCAGCCGGACTAGCGGGAGCCTACGAGCAGTACTTC. As protein: CASSAGLAGAYEQYF. The rearrangement links TRBV18 to TRBJ2-7, with 13 bases aligning to TRBD2. V gave up 5 bases and J gave up 2 bases; unmatched junction bases: 3. The CDR3 consists of 15 residues. The V gene's germline CDR1 is KGHSH and CDR2 LQKENI.

This sequence joins TRBV5-1 and TRBJ2-3, with 8 bases identical to TRBD2. Trimming took 4 bases from V and 0 from J; bases not matched to a gene: 7. CDR3 length: 16 residues. CDR1 and CDR2 from the germline V gene are SGHRS and YFSETQ. CDR3 residues: CASSPGVAGSTDTQYF. The CDR3 coding sequence is TGCGCCAGCAGCCCTGGGGTAGCGGGAAGCACAGATACGCAGTATTTT.

The chain has TRBV6-5 and TRBJ1-2; 9 bases agree with TRBD1. Losses at the gene ends were 0 bases for V and 4 bases for J; bases not matched to a gene: 6. CDR3 size: 16 residues. The V gene's germline CDR1 is MNHEY and CDR2 SVGAGI. The CDR3 DNA reads TGTGCCAGCAGTTACTCGATAACAGGGGGCAGCTATGGCTACACCTTC. Translation gives CASSYSITGGSYGYTF.

This clone was seen a handful of times. This rearrangement joins TRBV5-1 to TRBJ1-2; 9 nucleotides agree with TRBD1. Germline V gene data show CDR1 as SGHRS and CDR2 as YFSETQ. The CDR3 has 13 residues. The V gene end was trimmed by 6 bases and the J gene end by 6 bases; junction bases not matched to a gene: 6. CDR3 sequence (DNA): TGCGCCAGCATGAGGGGACAGGGAGATGGCTACACCTTC. Its protein product is CASMRGQGDGYTF.

The chain links TRBV7-2 to TRBJ1-1; D is uncertain. This CDR3 has 13 residues. CDR1 is SGHTA, CDR2 FQGNSA, per germline. Trimming pared 3 bases from V and 1 base from J, leaving 6 bases between. CDR3 protein: CASSFRGNTEAFF. The CDR3 DNA follows: TGTGCCAGCAGCTTCCGGGGGAACACTGAAGCTTTCTTT.

J is TRBJ1-6 and V is TRBV7-9; D possibly corresponds to TRBD1 (5 bases). Per germline, CDR1 SEHNR and CDR2 FQNEAQ (reference sequence). CDR3 length: 16 residues. V dropped 2 bases and J dropped 4 bases, with 12 bases sitting between them. The DNA of the CDR3 is TGTGCCAGCAGCTTAAGCGGGGGACCTTATAATTCACCCCTCCACTTT. Residues: CASSLSGGPYNSPLHF.

V gene TRBV28 combines with J gene TRBJ1-2, with TRBD1 matching over 8 bases. V gave up 6 bases and J gave up 1 base; unmatched junction bases: 28. The CDR3 length is 22 residues. CDR1 and CDR2 (germline): MDHEN, SYDVKM. DNA of the CDR3: TGTGCCAGCAGGCCAAGTAGGGGAAAGACGGGGCAGGGGGCCCCTCTTAACTATGGCTACACCTTC. It is translated as CASRPSRGKTGQGAPLNYGYTF.

The rearrangement uses TRBV2 and TRBJ2-5, with D tentatively TRBD2 (5 bases). In germline, CDR1 is SNHLY, CDR2 FYNNEI. Trimming pared 4 bases from V and 1 base from J, leaving 13 bases between. CDR3 length equals 15 residues. CDR3 sequence reads: CASSGTSLGQETQYF. CDR3 in DNA: TGTGCCAGCAGTGGTACTAGTTTGGGCCAAGAGACCCAGTACTTC.